The clone carrying this T cell receptor (beta chain) was counted at least ten times. Antigen: not known. The CDR3 length is 12 residues. From germline, CDR1 is SEHNR and CDR2 FQNEAQ (reference sequence). V lost 5 bases and J 7 bases, leaving 11 bases between the germline ends. This entry is derived from a study of T cells in Graves' hyperthyroidism and ophthalmopathy. On the study more broadly: Prior to any treatment, at the point of initial diagnosis, peripheral blood was collected. Whole-study results and caveats: Ophthalmopathy and stable hyperthyroidism were separated by a 13 V-J model.

RNA transcripts provided the source from which TCR beta CDR3 regions were amplified. In the first-round RT-PCR of the TCR CDR3, the HTBI primer set was used. One entry per CDR3 protein, called by TCRdb with MiXCR from the multiplex PCR reads. Here the sample spans 500,000 or so distinct CDR3 sequences, roughly 17% being singletons. Sequenced: blood. The TCR comes from a woman aged 18-30 years with Graves' ophthalmopathy. The V gene is TRBV7-9, the J gene TRBJ1-1, with a tentative D call TRBD1 (5 bases). The CDR3 loop reads CASSLWGREAFF. The CDR3 DNA is TGTGCCAGCAGCCTTTGGGGCCGTGAAGCTTTCTTT.